The subject of this entry is one T cell receptor (beta chain). The repertoire was sequenced with immunoSEQ multiplex PCR; TCRdb's copy has only in-frame clones and lacks some. Among about 210,000 clones listed, around four fifths were seen once. These data come from a study of blood T cell repertoires in COVID-19. Per germline, CDR1 SGHAT and CDR2 FQDESV (reference sequence). The trim removed 3 bases at V and 6 bases at J, leaving 7 bases unmatched. The CDR3 contains 15 residues. J is TRBJ1-1 and V is TRBV11-1, with 10 positions matching TRBD1. Sequenced input: peripheral blood. The TCR was taken from a woman at least 80 years old with COVID-19, enrolled during active disease. CDR3 DNA sequence: TGTGCCAGCAGCTTTCCGGGACAGGGGATTCCTGAAGCTTTCTTT. Its translation is CASSFPGQGIPEAFF.